This T cell receptor beta chain was identified during a study of regulatory T cells in long-lasting Graves disease. Study-level information: Persistent Graves' disease required over 5 years of antithyroid drugs and positive TSH receptor antibodies. Study outcomes and limitations: Investigators studied peripheral blood only, not thyroid tissue.

Time point in this sample: persistent/refractory GD, antithyroid drugs over 5 years with positive TRAb. From PBMCs, RNA was extracted and then used to make the TCR library. Graves' disease diagnosis relied on American Thyroid Association guidelines. In Xi'an, China, an endocrinology department was the source of patients. With V trimmed by 7 bases and J by 5 bases, 5 bases remained unmatched. The CDR3 is made up of 15 amino acids. The germline gives CDR1 MNHEY, CDR2 SVGEGT. Libraries of TCR beta came from iRepertoire HTBI primers plus Arm-PCR of CDR3 regions. TCRdb independently ran MiXCR on the multiplex PCR reads; one entry per CDR3 protein. The sample records about 290,000 distinct CDR3 sequences, under 25% being singletons. As for this clonotype: Its antigen is unidentified.

Sample: peripheral blood mononuclear cells (PBMCs), taken when the disease was refractory, from a patient treated with antithyroid drugs. This clonotype originated in a female donor with Graves disease. The chain carries TRBV6-2 or TRBV6-3 and TRBJ2-1; 13 bases are shared with TRBD2. The CDR3 here is CASTMGLAGHNEQFF. CDR3 sequence (DNA): TGTGCCAGCACCATGGGACTAGCGGGACACAATGAGCAGTTCTTC.